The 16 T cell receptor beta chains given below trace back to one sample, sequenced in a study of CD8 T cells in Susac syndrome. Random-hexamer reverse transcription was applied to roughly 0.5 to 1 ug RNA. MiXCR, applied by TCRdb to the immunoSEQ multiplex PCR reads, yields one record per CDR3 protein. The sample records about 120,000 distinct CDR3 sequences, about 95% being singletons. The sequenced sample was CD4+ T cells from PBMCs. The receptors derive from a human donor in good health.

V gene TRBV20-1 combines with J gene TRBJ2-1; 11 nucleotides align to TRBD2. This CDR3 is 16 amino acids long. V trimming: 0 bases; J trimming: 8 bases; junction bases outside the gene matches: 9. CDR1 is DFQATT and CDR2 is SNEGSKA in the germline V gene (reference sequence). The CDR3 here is CSARDRLAGGPYEQFF. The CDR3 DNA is TGCAGTGCTAGAGATCGTTTAGCGGGAGGGCCGTATGAGCAGTTCTTC.

CDR3 in DNA: TGTGCCAGCAGCCTGAACAGGGCCGAGCAGTACTTC. The encoded protein is CASSLNRAEQYF. This chain connects TRBV3-1 to TRBJ2-7; weak D call: TRBD1 (6 bases). Trimming left V 4 bases short and J 6 bases short, with 10 bases between. This CDR3 has 12 amino acids. CDR1 is LGHDT, CDR2 YNNKEL, per germline (reference sequence).

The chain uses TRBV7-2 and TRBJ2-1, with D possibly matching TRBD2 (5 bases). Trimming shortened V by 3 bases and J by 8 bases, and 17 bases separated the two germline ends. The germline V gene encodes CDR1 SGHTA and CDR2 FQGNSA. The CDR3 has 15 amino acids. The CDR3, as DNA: TGTGCCAGCAGCTTCCCCACGCTAGCCGGCGATGAGCAGTTCTTC. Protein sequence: CASSFPTLAGDEQFF.

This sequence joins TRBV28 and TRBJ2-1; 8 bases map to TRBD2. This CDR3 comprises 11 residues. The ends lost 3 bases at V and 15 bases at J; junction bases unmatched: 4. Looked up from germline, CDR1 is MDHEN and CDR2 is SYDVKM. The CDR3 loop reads CASSFGTRRFF. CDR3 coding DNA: TGTGCCAGCAGTTTTGGGACTAGAAGGTTCTTC.

CDR3 protein: CAWSAGQYNQPQHF. For the CDR3, the DNA is TGTGCCTGGAGTGCCGGGCAATATAATCAGCCCCAGCATTTT. The gene calls are TRBV30 and TRBJ1-5, with D unresolved. CDR1 is GTSNPN and CDR2 is SVGIG in the germline V gene (reference sequence). V dropped 1 base and J dropped 4 bases, with 11 bases sitting between them. The CDR3 loop spans 14 amino acids.

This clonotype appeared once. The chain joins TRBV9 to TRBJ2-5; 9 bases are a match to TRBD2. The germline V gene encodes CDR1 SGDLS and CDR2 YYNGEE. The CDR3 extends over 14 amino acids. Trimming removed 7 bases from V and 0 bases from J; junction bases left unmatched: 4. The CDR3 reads CASGRLADQETQYF. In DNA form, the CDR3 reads TGTGCCAGCGGAAGACTAGCGGACCAAGAGACCCAGTACTTC. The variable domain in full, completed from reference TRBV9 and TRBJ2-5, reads DSGVTQTPKHLITATGQRVTLRCSPRSGDLSVYWYQQSLDQGLQFLIQYYNGEERAKGNILERFSAQQFPDLHSELNLSSLELGDSALYFCASGRLADQETQYFGPGTRLLVL.

CDR3 amino acids: CASTSSARGGYQPQHF. The CDR3 nucleotides read TGTGCCAGCACCTCTTCCGCCCGAGGGGGATATCAGCCCCAGCATTTT. The chain combines TRBV28 with TRBJ1-5; the D gene is possibly TRBD1 (6 bases). The CDR3 covers 16 residues. Germline CDR1 is MDHEN and CDR2 is SYDVKM. V was cut by 7 bases and J by 5 bases, with 21 bases left in between.

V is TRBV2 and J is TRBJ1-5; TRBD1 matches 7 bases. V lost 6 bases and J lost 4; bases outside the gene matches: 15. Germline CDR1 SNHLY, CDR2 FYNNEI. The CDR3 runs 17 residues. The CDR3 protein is CASSGYGQANPNQPQHF. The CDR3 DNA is TGTGCCAGCAGCGGCTATGGACAGGCCAATCCAAATCAGCCCCAGCATTTT.

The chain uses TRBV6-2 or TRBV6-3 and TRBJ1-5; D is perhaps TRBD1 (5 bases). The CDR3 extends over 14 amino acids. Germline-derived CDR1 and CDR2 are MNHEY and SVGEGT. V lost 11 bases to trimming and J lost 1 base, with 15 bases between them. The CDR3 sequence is CAARGGTSNQPQHF. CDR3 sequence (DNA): TGTGCCGCGCGGGGGGGGACGAGCAATCAGCCCCAGCATTTT.

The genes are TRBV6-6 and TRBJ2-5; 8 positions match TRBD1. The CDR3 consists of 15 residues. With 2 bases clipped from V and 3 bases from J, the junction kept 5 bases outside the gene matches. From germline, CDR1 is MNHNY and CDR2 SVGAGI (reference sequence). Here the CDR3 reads CASSYGGQGEETQYF. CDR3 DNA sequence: TGTGCCAGCAGTTACGGCGGACAGGGCGAAGAGACCCAGTACTTC.

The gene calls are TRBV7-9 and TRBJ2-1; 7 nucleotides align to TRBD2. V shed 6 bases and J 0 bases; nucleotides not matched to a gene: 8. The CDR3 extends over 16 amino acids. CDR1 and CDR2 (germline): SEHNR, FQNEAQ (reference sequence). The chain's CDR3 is CASSPLRGSSYNEQFF. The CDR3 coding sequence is TGTGCCAGCAGTCCTCTCCGCGGGAGCTCCTACAATGAGCAGTTCTTC.

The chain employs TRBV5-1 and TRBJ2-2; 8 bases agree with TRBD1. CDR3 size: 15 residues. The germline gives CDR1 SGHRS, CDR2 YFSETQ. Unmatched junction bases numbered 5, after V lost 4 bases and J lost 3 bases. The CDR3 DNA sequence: TGCGCCAGCAGCCTGACAGGGGCCGACACCGGGGAGCTGTTTTTT. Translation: CASSLTGADTGELFF. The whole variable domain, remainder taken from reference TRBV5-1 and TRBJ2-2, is KAGVTQTPRYLIKTRGQQVTLSCSPISGHRSVSWYQQTPGQGLQFLFEYFSETQRNKGNFPGRFSGRQFSNSRSEMNVSTLELGDSALYLCASSLTGADTGELFFGEGSRLTVL.

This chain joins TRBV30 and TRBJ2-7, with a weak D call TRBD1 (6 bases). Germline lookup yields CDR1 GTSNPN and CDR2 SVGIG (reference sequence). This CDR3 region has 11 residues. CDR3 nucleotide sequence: TGTGCAATCGGACAGACCTACGAGCAGTACTTC. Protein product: CAIGQTYEQYF.

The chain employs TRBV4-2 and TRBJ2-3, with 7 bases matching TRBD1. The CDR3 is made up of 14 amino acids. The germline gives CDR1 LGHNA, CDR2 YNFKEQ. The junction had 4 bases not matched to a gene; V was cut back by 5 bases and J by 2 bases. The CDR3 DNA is TGTGCCAGCAGCTCGGGACAGCCCACAGATACGCAGTATTTT. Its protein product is CASSSGQPTDTQYF.

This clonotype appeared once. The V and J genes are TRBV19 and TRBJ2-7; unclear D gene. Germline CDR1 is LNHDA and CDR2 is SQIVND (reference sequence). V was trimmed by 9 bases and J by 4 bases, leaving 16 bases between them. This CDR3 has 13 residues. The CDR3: CASAPRASYEQYF. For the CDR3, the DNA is TGTGCCAGCGCCCCTAGGGCCTCATACGAGCAGTACTTC.

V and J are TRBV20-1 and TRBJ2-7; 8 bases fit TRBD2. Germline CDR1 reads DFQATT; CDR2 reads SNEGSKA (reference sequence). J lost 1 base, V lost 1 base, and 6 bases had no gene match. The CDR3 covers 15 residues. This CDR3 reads CSARVSGIGSYEQYF. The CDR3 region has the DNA TGCAGTGCTAGAGTTAGCGGGATCGGGTCCTACGAGCAGTACTTC.